The 11 T cell receptor beta chains below were found in one sample sequenced in a study of beta chain features in type 1 diabetes. Expressed TCRB transcripts were sequenced, since all the RNA that had been isolated was reverse transcribed. The data were produced by immunoSEQ multiplex PCR, yet TCRdb's version contains in-frame clones alone and is incomplete. The sample contains 140,000 or so clones, less than 11% of which appear only once. The sequenced material came from naive CD4+ T cells from blood. These TCRs come from a man aged 18 to 29 in good health.

This clone has at least ten counts. This rearrangement joins TRBV4-2 to TRBJ2-4; D ambiguous. Germline V CDR1 and CDR2: LGHNA, YNFKEQ. The ends were cut back, 6 bases at V and 8 bases at J, with 8 bases in the middle. The CDR3 totals 11 residues. CDR3 DNA sequence: TGTGCCAGCAGGAAGCTGGACATTCAGTACTTC. Protein product: CASRKLDIQYF.

This clone was counted between two and nine times. This chain connects TRBV7-2 to TRBJ1-4; TRBD1 aligns across 10 bases. Germline values: CDR1 SGHTA, CDR2 FQGNSA. The CDR3 has 15 amino acids. V lost 5 bases, J lost 6 bases, and 6 bases stayed unmatched. The CDR3, as DNA: TGTGCCAGCAGCCCAAGACAGGGGGCTGATGAAAAACTGTTTTTT. Protein sequence: CASSPRQGADEKLFF.

Worth noting for this clone: The junction differs from germline at one of its ends, possibly a read error. The chain links TRBV9 to TRBJ2-7, with 9 bases identical to TRBD2. This CDR3 has 14 residues. From germline, CDR1 is SGDLS and CDR2 YYNGEE. Written as DNA, the CDR3 is TGTGCCAGCAGCGCGGCGGGGGGGACCTACGAGCAGCACTTC. Amino acid sequence: CASSAAGGTYEQHF.

A few counts support this clone. The genes are TRBV7-9 and TRBJ2-1; TRBD1 matches at 8 bases. The V gene end was trimmed by 4 bases and the J gene end by 4 bases; junction bases not matched to a gene: 9. From germline, CDR1 is SEHNR and CDR2 FQNEAQ (reference sequence). There are 16 residues in the CDR3. The CDR3 loop is CASSSRTGQTYNEQFF. CDR3 coding DNA: TGTGCCAGCAGCTCTAGGACAGGGCAGACTTACAATGAGCAGTTCTTC.

The rearrangement uses TRBV5-4 and TRBJ1-2; TRBD1 matches at 10 bases. Trimming at V came to 4 bases and at J to 0 bases, leaving 9 bases not matched to a gene. The CDR3 length is 17 residues. Germline CDR1 SGHNT, CDR2 YYREEE (reference sequence). The DNA for the CDR3 is TGTGCCAGCAGCCTAAGACAGGGGGCTTGGACTAACTATGGCTACACCTTC. Protein sequence: CASSLRQGAWTNYGYTF.

This clone was counted only a few times. The rearrangement joins TRBV7-8 to TRBJ1-1; D ambiguous. V lost 3 bases and J lost 0, with 8 bases in between. This CDR3 has 14 residues. The V gene's germline CDR1 is SGHVS and CDR2 FQNEAQ. CDR3 sequence (DNA): TGTGCCAGCAGCTTGTTCAGGTTGAACACTGAAGCTTTCTTT. Translated: CASSLFRLNTEAFF.

This clone has only a few counts. The chain joins TRBV7-2 to TRBJ2-2; TRBD2 agrees at 7 bases. V shed 1 base, J shed 2 bases, and the junction held 7 bases outside the gene matches. Germline loops: CDR1 SGHTA, CDR2 FQGNSA. The CDR3 runs 17 residues. The CDR3, as DNA: TGTGCCAGCAGCTTAGTGCAGCGGGGAGCAAACACCGGGGAGCTGTTTTTT. Protein: CASSLVQRGANTGELFF.

The chain joins TRBV7-9 to TRBJ1-1, with 10 bases matching TRBD1. The junction had 5 bases not matched to a gene; V was cut back by 3 bases and J by 4 bases. CDR3 length: 15 residues. Germline CDR1 is SEHNR and CDR2 is FQNEAQ (reference sequence). In nucleotides, the CDR3 is TGTGCCAGCAGCTTCTGGACAGGGGGGTTCACTGAAGCTTTCTTT. Translating it yields CASSFWTGGFTEAFF.

J is TRBJ2-7 and V is TRBV4-1; 8 nucleotides agree with TRBD1. J lost 6 bases, V lost 2 bases, and 9 bases had no gene match. CDR1 is MGHRA, CDR2 YSYEKL, per germline. The CDR3 is 15 amino acids. CDR3 nucleotides: TGCGCCAGCAGCCAAACCGGGACAGGCCTGGGCGAGCAGTACTTC. Translated, it gives CASSQTGTGLGEQYF.

This clone has ten or more counts. The CDR3 DNA reads TGCAGCGTGGACATCAGGGGGCCCACCGGGGAGCTGTTTTTT. It translates to CSVDIRGPTGELFF. This chain links TRBV29-1 with TRBJ2-2; 8 bases are shared with TRBD1. This CDR3 comprises 14 residues. The V segment lost 6 bases and the J segment 4 bases; nucleotides outside the gene matches: 7. Germline CDR1 SQVTM, CDR2 ANQGSEA.

This clone was seen a few times. The chain is built from TRBV6-6 and TRBJ2-7, with 8 bases matching TRBD2. From germline, CDR1 is MNHNY and CDR2 SVGAGI (reference sequence). This CDR3 contains 14 residues. The trim removed 5 bases at V and 1 base at J, leaving 4 bases unmatched. The CDR3: CASSTTSGSYEQYF. The CDR3 region has the DNA TGTGCCAGCAGTACTACTAGCGGATCCTACGAGCAGTACTTC.